The clone carrying this T cell receptor beta chain was detected only a few times. Its cognate antigen is unknown. V was clipped by 5 bases and J by 2 bases, with 12 bases between them. Germline CDR1 is MNHNS and CDR2 is SASEGT. The CDR3 is 14 residues long. The data stem from a study of response to subunit inactivated influenza vaccine. General study results and limits: Few additional T cells are recruited per seasonal influenza vaccination, authors suggested.

MiXCR, applied by TCRdb to the RT-PCR reads, yields one record per CDR3 protein. The sample yields 500,000 to 600,000 distinct CDR3 sequences, over 10% seen once. The chain couples TRBV6-1 to TRBJ1-2; D might be TRBD1 (5 bases). This specimen consisted of PBMCs from blood, obtained roughly 6 weeks after vaccination. This TCR was sampled from a man in his fifties or sixties who received an inactivated influenza vaccine. CDR3 in DNA: TGTGCCAGCAGTCCAAGTCAGGGCAACTATGGCTACACCTTC. Translation gives CASSPSQGNYGYTF.